A selection of T cell receptor beta chains follows, all from one sample in a study of cytomegalovirus exposure and HLA in healthy donors. TCRdb's table, derived via immunoSEQ multiplex PCR, lists solely in-frame clones and lacks some. In the table there are roughly 160,000 clones, roughly 80% of which are singletons. The sample comprised PBMCs. The origin of the receptors is a woman in her 30s in good health and CMV-seropositive. Each CDR3 is given with its conserved first and last residue. D genes are given only for firm matches. Only part of the rows carry a size: once, few, many, or a class if the clone is expanded.

NA,TRBV5-1,NA,TRBJ1-1,TGCGCCAGCAGTGCCAAGTTTAGGGGCATGAACACTGAAGCTTTCTTT,CASSAKFRGMNTEAFF
NA,TRBV6-6,NA,TRBJ1-1,TGTGCCAGCACATCCCCAACAACAGTTGAAGCTTTCTTT,CASTSPTTVEAFF
NA,TRBV19,NA,TRBJ1-5,TGTGCCAGTAGCAGGGACCTAGCGAGGAATCAGCCCCAGCATTTT,CASSRDLARNQPQHF
TRBD1,TRBV5-4,few,TRBJ2-2,TGTGCCAGCAGCTGGGGACAGGGGGTAAACACCGGGGAGCTGTTTTTT,CASSWGQGVNTGELFF
NA,TRBV5-8,NA,TRBJ2-7,TGTGCCAGCAGCCTCCAGGGCCCCCAGGACGAGCAGTACTTC,CASSLQGPQDEQYF
NA,TRBV7-3,NA,TRBJ1-2,TGTGCCAGCTCAGGGGCGGGTAACTATGGCTACACCTTC,CASSGAGNYGYTF
NA,TRBV19,once,TRBJ2-5,TGTGCCAGTAGTATCGGGGGGACCCAGTACTTC,CASSIGGTQYF
NA,TRBV27,NA,TRBJ1-1,TGTGCCAGCAGTTTAATAGGGGTGAACACTGAAGCTTTCTTT,CASSLIGVNTEAFF
NA,TRBV7-2,NA,TRBJ1-6,TGTGCCAGCAGCTTAGTTGATCCTAGGTATAATTCACCCCTCCACTTT,CASSLVDPRYNSPLHF
TRBD1,TRBV9,few,TRBJ1-1,TGTGCCAGCAGCACCCAGGGGGACACTGAAGCTTTCTTT,CASSTQGDTEAFF